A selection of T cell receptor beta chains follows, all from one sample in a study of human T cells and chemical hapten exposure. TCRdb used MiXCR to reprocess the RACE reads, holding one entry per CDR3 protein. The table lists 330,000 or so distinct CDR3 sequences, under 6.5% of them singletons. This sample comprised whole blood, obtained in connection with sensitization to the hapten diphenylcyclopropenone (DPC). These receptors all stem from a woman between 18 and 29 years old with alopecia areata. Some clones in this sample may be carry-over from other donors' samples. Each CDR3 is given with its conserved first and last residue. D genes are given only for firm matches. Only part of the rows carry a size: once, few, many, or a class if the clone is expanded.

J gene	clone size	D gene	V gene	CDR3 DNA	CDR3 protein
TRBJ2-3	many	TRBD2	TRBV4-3	TGCGCCAGCAGCCAAGAGTATCAGCGGGGATTCACAGATACGCAGTATTTT	CASSQEYQRGFTDTQYF
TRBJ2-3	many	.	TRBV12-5	TGTGCTAGTGGTCCAGGGAATTGGGATACGCAGTATTTT	CASGPGNWDTQYF
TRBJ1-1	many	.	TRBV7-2	TGTGCCAGCAGCTTAGCGGAGACCTACATCTTT	CASSLAETYIF
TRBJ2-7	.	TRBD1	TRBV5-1	TGCGCCAGCAGACGACAGGGGACAAACTACGAGCAGTACTTC	CASRRQGTNYEQYF
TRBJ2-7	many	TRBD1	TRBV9	TGTGCCAGCAGCGCGGACAGGGCCGGCGAGCAGTACTTC	CASSADRAGEQYF
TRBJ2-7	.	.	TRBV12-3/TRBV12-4	TGTGCCAGCAGTACTGACCTTAACGAGCAGTACTTC	CASSTDLNEQYF
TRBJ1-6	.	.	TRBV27	TGTGCCAGCAGGCAAGACCCAGGGAGGAGGGATTCACCCCTCCACTTT	CASRQDPGRRDSPLHF
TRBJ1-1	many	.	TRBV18	TGTGCCAGCTCACCAGGGGCAGGGCCTGAAGCTTTCTTT	CASSPGAGPEAFF
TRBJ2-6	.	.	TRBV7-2	TGTGCCAGCAGCCGAGGGGGGGCGCCCGGGGCCAACGTCCTGACTTTC	CASSRGGAPGANVLTF
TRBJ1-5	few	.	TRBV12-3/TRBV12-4	TGTGCCAGCAGCCCTTATTGGTCCGGGGGCGGACTCAGCAATCAGCCCCAGCATTTT	CASSPYWSGGGLSNQPQHF
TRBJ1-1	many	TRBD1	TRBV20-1	TGCAGTGCTAGCCGCGACAGGGGGCGCTTCATGGCTGAAGCTTTCTTT	CSASRDRGRFMAEAFF
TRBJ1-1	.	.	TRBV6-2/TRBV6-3	TGTGCCAGCAATCCTCATCCCGACCCGGGGACTGAAGCTTTCTTT	CASNPHPDPGTEAFF
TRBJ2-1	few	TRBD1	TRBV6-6	TGTGCCAGCAGTTACCCGAACAGGGGGGATGAGCAGTTCTTC	CASSYPNRGDEQFF
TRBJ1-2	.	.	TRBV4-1	TGCGCCAGCAGCCAAGAAGGCAGGGTGGATGGCTACACCTTC	CASSQEGRVDGYTF
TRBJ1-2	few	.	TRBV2	TGTGCCAGCTGGGGGCCAGGCCGGAAGCTCTATGGCTACACCTTC	CASWGPGRKLYGYTF
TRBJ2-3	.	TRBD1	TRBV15	TGTGCCACCAGCAGAGATTGGACAGGCCTGCACACAGATACGCAGTATTTT	CATSRDWTGLHTDTQYF
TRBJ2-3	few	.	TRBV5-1	TGCGCCAGCAGCCGGGGACAAACTAGCACAGATACGCAGTATTTT	CASSRGQTSTDTQYF
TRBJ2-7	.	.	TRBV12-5	TGTGCTAGTGGTGAGGACAGCGTGGAGCAGTACTTC	CASGEDSVEQYF
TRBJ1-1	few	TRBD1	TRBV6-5	TGTGCCAGCAGTTACAGGGGACAGATGAACACTGAAGCTTTCTTT	CASSYRGQMNTEAFF
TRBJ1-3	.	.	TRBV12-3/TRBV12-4	TGTGCCAGCAGTTTGGGTACGGTCTCTGGAAACACCATATATTTT	CASSLGTVSGNTIYF
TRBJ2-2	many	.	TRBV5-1	TGCGCCAGCAGCTTAACCGGTTACAATTCCGGGGAGCTGTTTTTT	CASSLTGYNSGELFF
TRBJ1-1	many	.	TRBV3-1	TGTGCCAGCAGCCAAGATACTCGGAACACTGAAGCTTTCTTT	CASSQDTRNTEAFF
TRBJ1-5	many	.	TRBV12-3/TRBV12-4	TGTGCCAGCAGTTTAAATGACCGAATCTCAGCCCAGCATTTT	CASSLNDRISAQHF
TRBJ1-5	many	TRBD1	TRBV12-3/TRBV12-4	TGTGCCAGCAGTCTACAGGGGAATCTGGGTCAGCCCCAGCATTTT	CASSLQGNLGQPQHF
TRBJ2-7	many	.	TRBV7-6	TGTGCCAGCAGCTTAAGACTCTCCTACGAGCAGTACTTC	CASSLRLSYEQYF
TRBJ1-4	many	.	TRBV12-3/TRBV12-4	TGTGCCAGCAGTTCGGGCCATAATGAAAAACTGTTTTTT	CASSSGHNEKLFF
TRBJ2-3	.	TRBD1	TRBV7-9	TGTGCCAGCAGCCCCCGGGACAGGGGGGACTTAGAGGATACGCAGTATTTT	CASSPRDRGDLEDTQYF
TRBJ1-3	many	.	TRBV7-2	TGTGCCAGCAGCCCCGACGGGACGAGCTCTGGAAACACCATATATTTT	CASSPDGTSSGNTIYF
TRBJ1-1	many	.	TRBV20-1	TGCAGTGCTCCCCCCGGGAACGGGAGAACTGAAGCTTTCTTT	CSAPPGNGRTEAFF
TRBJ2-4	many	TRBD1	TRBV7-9	TGTGCCAGCAGTACAGATATCCGGGACAGGGGAAACATTCAGTACTTC	CASSTDIRDRGNIQYF
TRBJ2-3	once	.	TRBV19	TGTGCCAGTAGTATTTCCCCCGGGGATACGCAGTATTTT	CASSISPGDTQYF
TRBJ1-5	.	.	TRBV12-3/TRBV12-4	TGTGCCAGCAGTTTCATGGGAGAGAGTCATAGCAATCAGCCCCAGCATTTT	CASSFMGESHSNQPQHF
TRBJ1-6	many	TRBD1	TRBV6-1	TGTGCCAGCAGTGAATCCGGCGGGACAGGGGGCAGCTCCTATAATTCACCCCTCCACTTT	CASSESGGTGGSSYNSPLHF
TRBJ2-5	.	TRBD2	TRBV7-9	TGTGCCAGCAGCCCGGGACTAGCGGGGGGGCCTTACGAGACCCAGTACTTC	CASSPGLAGGPYETQYF
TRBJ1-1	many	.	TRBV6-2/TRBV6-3	TGTGCCAGCACTCTACAGGATGGAACTGAAGCTTTCTTT	CASTLQDGTEAFF
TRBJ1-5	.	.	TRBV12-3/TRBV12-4	TGTGCCAGCAGAATTCATCAGCCCCAGCATTTT	CASRIHQPQHF
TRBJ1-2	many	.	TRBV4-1	TGCGCCAGCAGCCAAACAACAGGGTATAACTATGGCTACACCTTC	CASSQTTGYNYGYTF
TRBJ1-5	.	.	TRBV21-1	TGTGCCAGCAGCAAAGGGACGGACAGAAATAGCAATCAGCCCCAGCATTTT	CASSKGTDRNSNQPQHF
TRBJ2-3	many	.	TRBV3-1	TGTGCCAGCAGTCCCTTGGGAGATACGCAGTATTTT	CASSPLGDTQYF
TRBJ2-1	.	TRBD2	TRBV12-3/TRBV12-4	TGTGCCAGCAGATTGACTAGCGGATCCTACAATGAGCAGTTCTTC	CASRLTSGSYNEQFF
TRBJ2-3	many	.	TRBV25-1	TGTGCCAGCAGTGAATATAGACAGGCCGGCGGCACAGATACGCAGTATTTT	CASSEYRQAGGTDTQYF
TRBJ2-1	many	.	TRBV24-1	TGTGCCACCAGTGTCATGCTCGGGAGCTCCTACAATGAGCAGTTCTTC	CATSVMLGSSYNEQFF
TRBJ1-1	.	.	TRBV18	TGTGCCAGCTCACCAGGTTTGGCTGGCACTGAAGCTTTCTTT	CASSPGLAGTEAFF
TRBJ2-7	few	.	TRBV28	TGTGCCAGCAGTTTGACCCCGGACCCCGGCGAGCAGTACTTC	CASSLTPDPGEQYF
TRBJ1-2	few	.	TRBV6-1	TGTGCCAGCAGTGAATACCCGCCTTCCAACTATGGCTACACCTTC	CASSEYPPSNYGYTF
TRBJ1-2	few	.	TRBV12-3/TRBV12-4	TGTGCCAGCAGTCCGGACGGGGCTGGGAGGGTTTTTAGCTATGGCTACACCTTC	CASSPDGAGRVFSYGYTF
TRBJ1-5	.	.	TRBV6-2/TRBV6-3	TGTGCCACGGGGCAGTATAGCAATCAGCCCCAGCATTTT	CATGQYSNQPQHF
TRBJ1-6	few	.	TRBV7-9	TGTGCCAGCAGCTTGACCGGGACAAAGTTATATAATTCACCCCTCCACTTT	CASSLTGTKLYNSPLHF
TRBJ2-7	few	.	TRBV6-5	TGTGCCAGCAGTTACTTGCGAGGATCCTACGAGCAGTACTTC	CASSYLRGSYEQYF
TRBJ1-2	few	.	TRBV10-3	TGTGCCATCAGTGAGTATGACAGGACCTATGGCTACACCTTC	CAISEYDRTYGYTF
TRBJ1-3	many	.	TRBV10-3	TGTGCCATCAGTGCGGATCAGGGAATAATGGGAAACACCATATATTTT	CAISADQGIMGNTIYF
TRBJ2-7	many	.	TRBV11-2	TGTGCCAGCAGCTTAGTAGAGATCAGCTACGAGCAGTACTTC	CASSLVEISYEQYF
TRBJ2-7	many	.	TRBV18	TGTGCCAGCTCACCACCGTCCGGCACCGACGAGCAGTACTTC	CASSPPSGTDEQYF
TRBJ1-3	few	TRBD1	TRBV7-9	TGTGCCAGCAGCTTAGAAATGGGACAGAGCTCTGGAAACACCATATATTTT	CASSLEMGQSSGNTIYF
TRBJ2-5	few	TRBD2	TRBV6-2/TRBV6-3	TGTGCCAGCCTTCGGGCGGGGGTGGAGACCCAGTACTTC	CASLRAGVETQYF
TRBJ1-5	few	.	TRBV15	TGTGCCACCAGCAGAGCAGGGGACTGGCAGCCCCAGCATTTT	CATSRAGDWQPQHF
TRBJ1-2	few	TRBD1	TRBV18	TGTGCCAGCTCACCACAGGACAGGGACGCGTTTGGCTACACCTTC	CASSPQDRDAFGYTF
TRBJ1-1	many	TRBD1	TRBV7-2	TGTGCCAGCAGCACCAGACAGGGCGAGGGGACTGAAGCTTTCTTT	CASSTRQGEGTEAFF
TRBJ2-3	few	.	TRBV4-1	TGCGCCAGCAGCCAATTGAAGGGCCCAGATACGCAGTATTTT	CASSQLKGPDTQYF
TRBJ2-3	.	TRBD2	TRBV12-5	TGTGCTAGTGGTTTGCCCCCGGGGGGGGATACGCAGTATTTT	CASGLPPGGDTQYF